The sequence of this T cell receptor (beta chain) was determined in a study of blood T cell repertoires in COVID-19. Study summary: The United States, Italy and Spain were the sources of the acute and convalescent COVID-19 samples. PBMCs, B-cell-depleted T cells, or T cells provided the cDNA or gDNA that made up the material.

Followed over time, Seattle patients had been enrolled while infection was active. Trimming removed 4 bases from V and 13 bases from J, with 14 bases in between. The CDR3 loop spans 11 amino acids. Germline CDR1 SGHDN, CDR2 FVKESK. The authors' processing: Reference gene primers were amplified, and this amplification served to estimate nucleated cell counts. Generated by immunoSEQ multiplex PCR, the TCRdb table keeps only in-frame clones and is missing some. V, J and clone size derive from that table, while D and trimming were established from the DNA sequence. Among about 420,000 clones listed, over 85% were seen once.

This chain uses TRBV14 with TRBJ2-7, with TRBD2 as a possible D gene (6 bases). The clonotype was recovered from a man between 18 and 35 years old with COVID-19, enrolled during active disease. Sequences were obtained from peripheral blood. CDR3 coding DNA: TGTGCCAGCAGCCGGGACTTTACATTATACTTC. Translated: CASSRDFTLYF.